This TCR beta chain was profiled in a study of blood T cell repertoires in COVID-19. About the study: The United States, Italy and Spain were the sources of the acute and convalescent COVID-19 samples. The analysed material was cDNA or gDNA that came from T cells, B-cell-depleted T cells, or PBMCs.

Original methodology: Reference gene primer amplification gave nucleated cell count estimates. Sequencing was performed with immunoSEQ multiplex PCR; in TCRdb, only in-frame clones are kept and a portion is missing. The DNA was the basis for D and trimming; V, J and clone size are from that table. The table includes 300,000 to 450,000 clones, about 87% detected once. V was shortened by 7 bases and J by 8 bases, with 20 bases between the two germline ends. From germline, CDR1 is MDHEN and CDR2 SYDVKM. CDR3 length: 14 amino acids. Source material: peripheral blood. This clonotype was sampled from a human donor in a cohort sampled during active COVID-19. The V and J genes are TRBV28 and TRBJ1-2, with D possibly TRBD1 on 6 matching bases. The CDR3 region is CASTKRGPGEGYTF. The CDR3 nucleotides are TGTGCCAGCACAAAAAGAGGGCCAGGGGAAGGCTACACCTTC.